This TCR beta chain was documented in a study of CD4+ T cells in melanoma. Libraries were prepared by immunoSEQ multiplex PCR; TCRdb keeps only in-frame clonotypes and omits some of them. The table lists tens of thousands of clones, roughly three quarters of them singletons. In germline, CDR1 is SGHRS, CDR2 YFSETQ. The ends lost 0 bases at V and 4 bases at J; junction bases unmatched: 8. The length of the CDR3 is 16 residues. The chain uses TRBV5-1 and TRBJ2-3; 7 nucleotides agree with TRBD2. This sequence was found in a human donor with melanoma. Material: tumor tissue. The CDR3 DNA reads TGCGCCAGCAGCTTGGCTAGCGGACCTGGGGCAGATACGCAGTATTTT. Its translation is CASSLASGPGADTQYF.